The 28 T cell receptor beta chains presented below share a single source sample, sequenced in a study of blood T cell repertoires in COVID-19. Sequenced by immunoSEQ multiplex PCR; TCRdb stores in-frame clones only, minus some. The profile covers tens of thousands of clones, with about 86% appearing a single time and 4.1% taken by the ten largest. Specimen: peripheral blood. Receptors originate from a man aged 50-60 years with acute or convalescent COVID-19.

The rearrangement links TRBV28 to TRBJ1-2; a weak D match, TRBD1 (5 bases). This CDR3 comprises 14 residues. CDR1 and CDR2 (germline): MDHEN, SYDVKM. V lost 6 bases, J lost 2 bases, and 13 bases lay in between. CDR3 nucleotide sequence: TGTGCCAGCAGCCCTAGACAGTCAAACTATGGCTACACCTTC. It encodes CASSPRQSNYGYTF.

V gene TRBV5-1 combines with J gene TRBJ1-1; D call uncertain. This CDR3 region has 15 residues. V dropped 5 bases and J dropped 5 bases, with 19 bases sitting between them. Germline-derived CDR1 and CDR2 are SGHRS and YFSETQ. In nucleotides, the CDR3 is TGCGCCAGCAGAGGGAGGGTTCTTGGGGAGACTGAAGCTTTCTTT. Its protein product is CASRGRVLGETEAFF.

This clone was seen more than once but under ten times. V and J are TRBV11-1 and TRBJ1-3; 7 nucleotides agree with TRBD1. Germline V gene data show CDR1 as SGHAT and CDR2 as FQDESV (reference sequence). The CDR3 runs 14 residues. Unmatched junction bases numbered 5, after V lost 5 bases and J lost 4 bases. Written as DNA, the CDR3 is TGTGCCAGCAGCCGACAGGGTCCAGGAAACACCATATATTTT. This translates into CASSRQGPGNTIYF. The full variable domain, completed using reference TRBV11-1 and TRBJ1-3, is EAEVAQSPRYKITEKSQAVAFWCDPISGHATLYWYRQILGQGPELLVQFQDESVVDDSQLPKDRFSAERLKGVDSTLKIQPAELGDSAMYLCASSRQGPGNTIYFGEGSWLTVV.

This clone was observed a single time. This chain uses TRBV9 with TRBJ2-1; 9 positions agree with TRBD2. Trimming removed 4 bases from V and 5 bases from J; junction bases left unmatched: 16. Germline assignment: CDR1 SGDLS and CDR2 YYNGEE. CDR3 length: 18 residues. CDR3 region: CASSRYSGTSMADNEQFF. CDR3 sequence (DNA): TGTGCCAGCAGCCGTTACTCCGGGACTAGCATGGCTGACAATGAGCAGTTCTTC.

The V and J genes are TRBV7-2 and TRBJ1-2; TRBD1 is a possible D gene (5 bases). CDR1 is SGHTA and CDR2 is FQGNSA in the germline V gene. Trimming stripped 4 bases from V and 7 bases from J, with 19 bases between. This CDR3 is 15 amino acids long. DNA of the CDR3: TGTGCCAGCAGCTCAGTACTCTCAGGGTTGGGTGGCTACACCTTC. Its translation is CASSSVLSGLGGYTF.

The rearrangement uses TRBV6-1 and TRBJ2-3; D gene ambiguous. Per germline, CDR1 MNHNS and CDR2 SASEGT. CDR3 length: 15 amino acids. The V end lost 3 bases, the J end lost 3 bases, and 13 bases lay between the germline ends. The CDR3 DNA reads TGTGCCAGCAGTGAGCGCGGATACTCGACAGATACGCAGTATTTT. Translated, it gives CASSERGYSTDTQYF.

This clone was detected only once. The chain carries TRBV19 and TRBJ1-3, with D maybe TRBD1 (6 bases). This CDR3 has 13 amino acids. Trimming removed 10 bases from V and 2 bases from J, with 12 bases in between. Germline CDR1 is LNHDA and CDR2 is SQIVND (reference sequence). CDR3 in amino acids: CATSGGPGNTIYF. CDR3 bases: TGTGCCACCTCGGGGGGGCCTGGAAACACCATATATTTT.

The rearrangement uses TRBV6-4 and TRBJ2-3; the D gene is possibly TRBD2 (6 bases). CDR1 is MRHNA, CDR2 SNTAGT, per germline. The CDR3 is 15 residues long. The V end was cut by 3 bases, the J end by 0 bases, with 10 bases between. In DNA form, the CDR3 reads TGTGCCAGCAGTGAGGGGCTAGCGAGCACAGATACGCAGTATTTT. It translates to CASSEGLASTDTQYF.

The chain joins TRBV5-5 to TRBJ1-2; no definite D call. The CDR3 extends over 15 amino acids. Germline CDR1 and CDR2: SGHKS and YYEKEE (reference sequence). The V and J ends lost 3 bases and 6 bases respectively, with 18 bases between them. Written as DNA, the CDR3 is TGTGCCAGCAGCTCCTCCCGGGCAGGAGGAAATGGCTACACCTTC. This sequence encodes CASSSSRAGGNGYTF.

The chain recombines TRBV20-1 with TRBJ2-1; D gene ambiguous. Germline values: CDR1 DFQATT, CDR2 SNEGSKA (reference sequence). V lost 3 bases to trimming and J lost 6 bases, with 12 bases between them. CDR3 length: 13 amino acids. Here the CDR3 reads CSASFLVSNEQFF. In DNA, the CDR3 is TGCAGTGCTAGTTTCCTAGTCAGCAATGAGCAGTTCTTC.

This clone was seen only a few times. The chain couples TRBV29-1 to TRBJ2-1; 9 nucleotides agree with TRBD2. CDR1 and CDR2 from the germline V gene are SQVTM and ANQGSEA. The trim removed 0 bases at V and 2 bases at J, leaving 5 bases unmatched. The CDR3 sequence is 16 residues long. Here the CDR3 reads CSVEDGLAGTYNEQFF. Written as DNA, the CDR3 is TGCAGCGTTGAAGATGGGCTAGCGGGGACCTACAATGAGCAGTTCTTC.

A single count supports this clone. The chain uses TRBV5-1 and TRBJ2-1, with TRBD2 matching 9 bases. The V and J ends lost 3 bases and 3 bases, in that order; junction bases with no gene match: 4. There are 15 residues in the CDR3. From germline, CDR1 is SGHRS and CDR2 YFSETQ. The CDR3, as DNA: TGCGCCAGCAGCTCCTTTAGCGGGAGCTACAATGAGCAGTTCTTC. This translates into CASSSFSGSYNEQFF.

This chain connects TRBV11-3 to TRBJ2-5, with 8 bases matching TRBD1. The CDR3 is 14 residues long. Germline V lookup: CDR1 SGHNT, CDR2 YENEEA. The J segment lost 5 bases and the V segment lost 5 bases, leaving 7 bases of the junction unmatched. Here the CDR3 DNA reads TGTGCCAGCAGCAGTCGACAGGGGCGGGAGACCCAGTACTTC. Protein sequence: CASSSRQGRETQYF.

V usage is TRBV7-6 and J usage is TRBJ1-3; no clear D gene. This CDR3 is 15 amino acids long. Germline CDR1 reads SGHVS; CDR2 reads FNYEAQ. V lost 5 bases, J lost 4 bases, and 15 bases lay in between. The CDR3 bases are TGTGCCAGCAGCCCCCAAACGAACGCGGGAAACACCATATATTTT. It specifies CASSPQTNAGNTIYF.

The J gene is TRBJ2-7, the V gene TRBV6-5; tentatively, D is TRBD1 (5 bases). This CDR3 has 13 residues. The V gene lost 6 bases and the J gene lost 3 bases, with 12 bases spanning the gap. Per the germline V gene, CDR1 is MNHEY and CDR2 is SVGAGI. The CDR3 loop reads CASRPLGDYEQYF. The CDR3 bases are TGTGCCAGCAGACCCTTAGGGGACTACGAGCAGTACTTC.

This chain joins TRBV2 and TRBJ1-5; D might be TRBD1 (6 bases). V gave up 7 bases and J gave up 5 bases, with 12 bases separating them. The CDR3 is 13 amino acids. Germline V gene data show CDR1 as SNHLY and CDR2 as FYNNEI. CDR3 nucleotide sequence: TGTGCCAGCAAGGGGGACCTTGATCAGCCCCAGCATTTT. It encodes CASKGDLDQPQHF.

The count of this clone is one. J is TRBJ2-1 and V is TRBV6-5; TRBD2 matches 11 bases. The CDR3 runs 15 residues. Germline assignment: CDR1 MNHEY and CDR2 SVGAGI. The J segment lost 9 bases and the V segment lost 10 bases, leaving 14 bases of the junction unmatched. CDR3 sequence reads: CATSVVAGGQGEQFF. The CDR3 DNA reads as TGTGCCACGTCGGTGGTAGCGGGGGGGCAAGGTGAGCAGTTCTTC.

CDR3 DNA: TGTGCCAGCAGCTCCGGTGGCAATCAGCCCCAGCATTTT. Its translation is CASSSGGNQPQHF. This sequence joins TRBV6-5 and TRBJ1-5; D is undetermined. The germline V and J ends were trimmed by 6 bases and 2 bases, with 8 bases remaining between them. CDR1 and CDR2 from the germline V gene are MNHEY and SVGAGI. The CDR3 totals 13 residues.

This clone has only a few counts. CDR3 residues: CASSQDGQEETQYF. CDR3 coding DNA: TGCGCCAGCAGCCAAGATGGCCAGGAAGAGACCCAGTACTTC. The rearrangement joins TRBV4-1 to TRBJ2-5; D is uncertain. Germline V gene data show CDR1 as MGHRA and CDR2 as YSYEKL. This CDR3 region has 14 residues. Trimming pared 0 bases from V and 3 bases from J, leaving 8 bases between.

The rearrangement links TRBV28 to TRBJ1-5, with 7 bases lining up with TRBD1. Germline CDR1 is MDHEN and CDR2 is SYDVKM. After removal of 6 bases from V and 3 bases from J, the junction contained 5 bases not matched to a gene. This CDR3 spans 14 amino acids. The chain's CDR3 is CASSSGTDNQPQHF. The CDR3 coding sequence is TGTGCCAGCAGCTCCGGGACAGACAATCAGCCCCAGCATTTT.

This clone was detected only a few times. The CDR3 here is CASSYTRSGVLYTF. CDR3 bases: TGTGCCAGCAGTTACACTCGATCAGGGGTACTCTACACCTTC. The chain has TRBV6-5 and TRBJ1-2, with D possibly being TRBD1 (6 bases). The V end lost 2 bases, the J end lost 10 bases, and 17 bases lay between the germline ends. The CDR3 runs 14 residues. Germline V gives CDR1 MNHEY, CDR2 SVGAGI.

This chain links TRBV30 with TRBJ1-3; TRBD1 agrees at 8 bases. Per the germline V gene, CDR1 is GTSNPN and CDR2 is SVGIG (reference sequence). The CDR3 is 15 residues long. V lost 3 bases and J lost 4; bases outside the gene matches: 8. The CDR3 DNA is TGTGCCTGGAGCTGGCAGGGGGCTATCGGAAACACCATATATTTT. Translation gives CAWSWQGAIGNTIYF.

This clone appeared once. The chain links TRBV4-1 to TRBJ1-1, with TRBD1 identical over 7 bases. The CDR3 contains 13 residues. CDR1 is MGHRA and CDR2 is YSYEKL in the germline V gene. V shed 7 bases and J 1 base; nucleotides not matched to a gene: 3. CDR3 sequence: CASKGQRNTEAFF. The CDR3 region has the DNA TGCGCCAGCAAGGGACAGCGGAACACTGAAGCTTTCTTT.

The rearrangement links TRBV4-1 to TRBJ2-5; 7 bases match TRBD1. The J segment lost 1 base and the V segment lost 4 bases, leaving 3 bases of the junction unmatched. Looked up from germline, CDR1 is MGHRA and CDR2 is YSYEKL. The CDR3 has 14 residues. This CDR3 is CASSLGQVQETQYF. CDR3 DNA: TGCGCCAGCAGCCTAGGACAGGTCCAAGAGACCCAGTACTTC.

The chain carries TRBV10-3 and TRBJ1-2; 8 bases are shared with TRBD1. CDR3 size: 15 residues. Germline V gene lookup returns CDR1 ENHRY and CDR2 SYGVKD. V was clipped by 7 bases and J by 7 bases; unmatched bases: 14. As DNA, the CDR3 is TGTGCCATCACCTCGGGACAGGACGCGGGCGGTGGCTACACCTTC. It yields the protein CAITSGQDAGGGYTF.

This clone was seen only once. V and J are TRBV4-2 and TRBJ2-1, with D possibly matching TRBD2 (7 bases). The CDR3 length is 16 residues. CDR1 and CDR2 from the germline V gene are LGHNA and YNFKEQ. V was clipped by 0 bases and J by 4 bases, with 13 bases between them. The CDR3 loop reads CASSQEEGGEYNEQFF. The CDR3 DNA sequence: TGTGCCAGCAGCCAAGAAGAGGGGGGGGAGTACAATGAGCAGTTCTTC.

The genes are TRBV12-5 and TRBJ2-2, with 7 bases lining up with TRBD1. The V gene end was trimmed by 0 bases and the J gene end by 0 bases; junction bases not matched to a gene: 7. This CDR3 spans 18 amino acids. Germline assignment: CDR1 LGHNT and CDR2 FRNRAP. The CDR3 sequence: CASGLVLGDSTNTGELFF. The CDR3 DNA follows: TGTGCTAGTGGTTTGGTACTTGGGGACAGTACGAACACCGGGGAGCTGTTTTTT.

V usage is TRBV24-1 and J usage is TRBJ2-3; TRBD2 matches at 13 bases. V shed 2 bases and J 0 bases; nucleotides not matched to a gene: 4. The germline V gene encodes CDR1 KGHDR and CDR2 SFDVKD. The CDR3 extends over 18 amino acids. In DNA, the CDR3 is TGTGCCACCAGTGATTCTGGGACTAGCGGGACTAGCACAGATACGCAGTATTTT. Encoded protein: CATSDSGTSGTSTDTQYF.